This T cell receptor (beta chain) was recovered during a study of sequential checkpoint blockade in melanoma (dated by TCRdb to about 2019). Background on the whole study: Patients were assigned by 1:1 randomization to either first-line nivolumab followed by ipilimumab (arm A) or ipilimumab followed by nivolumab (arm B). Maintenance nivolumab was given following each of the two trial sequences.

Study-wide findings and limitations: Validation of the response-prediction model combining TCR metrics and mutation burden is needed in larger, independent patient cohorts.

Note on this clone: Its antigen target is currently unknown. Nothing much larger sits one base from this clone, and base qualities are not available.

What the treatment or condition label conveys for this sample: randomized to nivolumab then ipilimumab (arm A) or the reverse (arm B). None of the patients in the trial had previously been given DNA-damaging chemotherapy. Thawed PBMCs were sorted on a FACS Aria II flow cytometer to isolate live CD3+CD8+ cells negative for CD19 and CD56. Samples came from patients with melanoma in CheckMate 064, a randomized, open-label phase II trial of sequential checkpoint blockade. Leukapheresis was used to collect peripheral blood mononuclear cells, which were then purified with Ficoll-Paque and frozen in human serum with roughly 10% DMSO. Purity of sorted blood CD3+CD8+ cells was verified at >95% immediately after sorting, followed by DNA extraction. The germline V gene provides CDR1 ENHRY and CDR2 SYGVKD. V is pared back by 10 bases and J by 2 bases, with 16 bases lying between the germline termini. CDR3 length: 14 amino acids, cysteine to phenylalanine. The CDR3 DNA has 42 bases and is translated from base 1.

The immunoSEQ Assay was used to immunosequence TCRbeta CDR3 regions from genomic DNA. Before high-throughput sequencing, the genomic DNA was amplified using bias-controlled multiplex PCR. Regarding the original processing steps: To quantify the absolute abundance of each unique TCRbeta CDR3 region, the sequences were collapsed and filtered. Clonality was defined as 1 minus Pielou's evenness and was calculated using productive rearrangements only. A previously published method was used to identify clones whose frequencies were significantly greater in on-treatment samples than in baseline samples. TCRdb stores this immuneACCESS table with in-frame sequences only. Part of the clones is absent; in the studies checked, under half of the shortfall reflects unresolved V genes, and no reason is known for the rest. From that table come the V and J calls and clone size; the DNA was used to work out D and trimming. The sample yields 25,000 to 30,000 clones; 75% to 80% were counted once. In total, the top ten clones hold 22% of the sample.

The specimen was CD8+ T cells sorted from blood (inferred from file names), collected from a patient given nivolumab and ipilimumab in sequence. The chain joins TRBV10-3 to TRBJ2-3; too little of a D gene remains to name it. The receptor comes from a human donor with melanoma. Here the CDR3 is given as CATAVQSPTDTQYF. In nucleotide form, the sequence is TGTGCCACCGCGGTTCAATCCCCCACAGATACGCAGTATTTT.